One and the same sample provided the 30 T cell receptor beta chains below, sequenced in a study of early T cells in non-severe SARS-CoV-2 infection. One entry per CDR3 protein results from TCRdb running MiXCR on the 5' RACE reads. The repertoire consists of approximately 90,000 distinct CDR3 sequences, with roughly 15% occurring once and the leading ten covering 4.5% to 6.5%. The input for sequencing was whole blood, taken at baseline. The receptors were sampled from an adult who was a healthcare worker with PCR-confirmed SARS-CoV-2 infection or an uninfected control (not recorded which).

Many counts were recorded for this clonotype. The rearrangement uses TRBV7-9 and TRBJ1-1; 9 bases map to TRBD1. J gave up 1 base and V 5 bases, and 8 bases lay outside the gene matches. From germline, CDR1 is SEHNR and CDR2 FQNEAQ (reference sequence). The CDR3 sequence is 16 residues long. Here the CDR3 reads CASSPPTGQGNTEAFF. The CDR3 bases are TGTGCCAGCAGCCCTCCGACGGGACAGGGGAACACTGAAGCTTTCTTT.

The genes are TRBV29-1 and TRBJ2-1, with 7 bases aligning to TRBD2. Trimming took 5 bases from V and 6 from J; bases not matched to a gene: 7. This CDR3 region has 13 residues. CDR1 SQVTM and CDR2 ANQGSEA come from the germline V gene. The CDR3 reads CSVQAGSANEQFF. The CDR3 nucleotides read TGCAGCGTTCAAGCGGGGTCCGCCAATGAGCAGTTCTTC.

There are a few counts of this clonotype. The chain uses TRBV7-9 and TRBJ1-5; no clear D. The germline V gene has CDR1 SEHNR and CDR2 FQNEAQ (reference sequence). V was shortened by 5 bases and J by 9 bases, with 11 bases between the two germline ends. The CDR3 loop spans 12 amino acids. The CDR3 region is CASSDTLGPQHF. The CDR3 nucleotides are TGTGCCAGCAGCGACACCCTAGGGCCCCAGCATTTT.

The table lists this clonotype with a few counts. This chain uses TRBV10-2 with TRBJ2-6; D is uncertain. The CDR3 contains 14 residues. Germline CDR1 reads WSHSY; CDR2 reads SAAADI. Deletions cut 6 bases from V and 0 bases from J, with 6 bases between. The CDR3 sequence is CASSGISGANVLTF. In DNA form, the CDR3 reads TGCGCCAGCAGCGGTATCTCTGGGGCCAACGTCCTGACTTTC.

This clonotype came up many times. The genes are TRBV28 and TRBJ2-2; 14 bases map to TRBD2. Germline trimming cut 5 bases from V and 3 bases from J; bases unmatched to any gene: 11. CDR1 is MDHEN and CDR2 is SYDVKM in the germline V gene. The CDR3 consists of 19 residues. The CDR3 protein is CASSQMGLAGVGYTGELFF. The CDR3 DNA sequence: TGTGCCAGCAGTCAAATGGGACTAGCGGGAGTGGGATACACCGGGGAGCTGTTTTTT.

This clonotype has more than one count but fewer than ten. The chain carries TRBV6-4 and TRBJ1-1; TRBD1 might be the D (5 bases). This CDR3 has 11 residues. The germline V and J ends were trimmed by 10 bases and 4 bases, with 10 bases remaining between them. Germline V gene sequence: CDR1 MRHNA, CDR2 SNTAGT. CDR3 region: CANPRGTEAFF. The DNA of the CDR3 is TGTGCCAACCCAAGGGGCACTGAAGCTTTCTTT.

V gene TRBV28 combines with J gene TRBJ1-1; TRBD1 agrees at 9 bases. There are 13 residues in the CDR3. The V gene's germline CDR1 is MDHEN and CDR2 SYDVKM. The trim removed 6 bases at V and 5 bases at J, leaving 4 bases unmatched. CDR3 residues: CASRRQGGTEAFF. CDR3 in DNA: TGTGCCAGCAGGCGACAGGGGGGGACTGAAGCTTTCTTT.

The CDR3 protein is CSARKQGHGYTF. CDR3 sequence (DNA): TGCAGTGCTAGAAAACAGGGTCATGGCTACACCTTC. The chain combines TRBV20-1 with TRBJ1-2; D is possibly TRBD1 (6 bases). V was trimmed by 2 bases and J by 6 bases, leaving 10 bases between them. CDR1 and CDR2 from the germline V gene are DFQATT and SNEGSKA (reference sequence). The CDR3 length is 12 residues.

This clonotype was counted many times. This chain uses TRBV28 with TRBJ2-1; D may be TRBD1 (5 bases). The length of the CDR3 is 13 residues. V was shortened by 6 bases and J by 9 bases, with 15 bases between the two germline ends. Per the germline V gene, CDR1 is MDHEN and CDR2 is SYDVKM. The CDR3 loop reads CASSKISRGEQFF. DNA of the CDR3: TGTGCCAGCAGCAAAATTTCTAGGGGTGAGCAGTTCTTC.

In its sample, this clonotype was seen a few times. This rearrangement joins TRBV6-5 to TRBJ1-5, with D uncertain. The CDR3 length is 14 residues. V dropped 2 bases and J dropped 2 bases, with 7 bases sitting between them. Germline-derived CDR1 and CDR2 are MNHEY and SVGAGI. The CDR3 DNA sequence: TGTGCCAGCAGTTACGGGTTGGGCAATCAGCCCCAGCATTTT. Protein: CASSYGLGNQPQHF.

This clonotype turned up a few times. CDR3 sequence (DNA): TGTGCCAGCGCCGGGACCATTAACACCGGGGAGCTGTTTTTT. The encoded protein is CASAGTINTGELFF. This chain joins TRBV7-6 and TRBJ2-2; either TRBD1 or TRBD2 may fit D (5 bases each). This CDR3 is 14 amino acids long. Germline CDR1 is SGHVS and CDR2 is FNYEAQ. Deletions cut 8 bases from V and 2 bases from J, with 12 bases between.

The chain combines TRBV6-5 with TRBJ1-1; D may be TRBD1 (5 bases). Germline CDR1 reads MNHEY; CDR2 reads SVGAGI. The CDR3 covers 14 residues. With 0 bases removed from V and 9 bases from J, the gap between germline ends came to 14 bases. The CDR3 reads CASSYSRDAGKAFF. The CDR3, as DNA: TGTGCCAGCAGTTACTCCCGGGACGCAGGAAAAGCTTTCTTT.

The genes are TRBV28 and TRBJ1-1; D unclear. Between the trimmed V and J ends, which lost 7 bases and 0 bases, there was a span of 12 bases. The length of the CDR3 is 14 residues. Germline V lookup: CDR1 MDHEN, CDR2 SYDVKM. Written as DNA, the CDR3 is TGTGCCAGCACTCTTGAGATTATGAACACTGAAGCTTTCTTT. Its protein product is CASTLEIMNTEAFF. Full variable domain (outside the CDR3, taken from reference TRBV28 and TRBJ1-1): DVKVTQSSRYLVKRTGEKVFLECVQDMDHENMFWYRQDPGLGLRLIYFSYDVKMKEKGDIPEGYSVSREKKERFSLILESASTNQTSMYLCASTLEIMNTEAFFGQGTRLTVV.

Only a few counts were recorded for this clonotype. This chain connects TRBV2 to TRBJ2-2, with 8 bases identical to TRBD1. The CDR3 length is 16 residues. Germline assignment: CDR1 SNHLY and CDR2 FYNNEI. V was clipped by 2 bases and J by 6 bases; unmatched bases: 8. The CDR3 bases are TGTGCCAGCAGTGAACCGACCGGGACAGGAGCCGGGGAGCTGTTTTTT. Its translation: CASSEPTGTGAGELFF.

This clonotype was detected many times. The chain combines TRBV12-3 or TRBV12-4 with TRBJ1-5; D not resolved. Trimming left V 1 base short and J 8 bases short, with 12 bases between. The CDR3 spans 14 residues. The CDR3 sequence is CASSLGAGPKPQHF. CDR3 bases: TGTGCCAGCAGTTTAGGGGCAGGTCCCAAGCCCCAGCATTTT.

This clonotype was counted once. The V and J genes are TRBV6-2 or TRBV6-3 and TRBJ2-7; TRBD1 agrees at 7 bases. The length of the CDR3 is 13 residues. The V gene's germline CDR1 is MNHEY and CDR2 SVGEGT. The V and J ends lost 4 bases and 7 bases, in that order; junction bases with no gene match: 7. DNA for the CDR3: TGTGCCAGCAGTTCCCAAACAGGGGCGGAGCAGTACTTC. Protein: CASSSQTGAEQYF.

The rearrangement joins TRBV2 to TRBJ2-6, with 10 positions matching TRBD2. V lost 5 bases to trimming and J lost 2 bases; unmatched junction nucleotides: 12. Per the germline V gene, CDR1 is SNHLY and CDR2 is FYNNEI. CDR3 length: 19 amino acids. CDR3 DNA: TGTGCCAGCAGTCCCTATAAGGTAGCGGGGGGTGCTGGGGCCAACGTCCTGACTTTC. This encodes CASSPYKVAGGAGANVLTF.

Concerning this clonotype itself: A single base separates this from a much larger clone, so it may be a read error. CDR3 protein: CASGDVASGTQYF. DNA for the CDR3: TGTGCCAGCGGTGATGTTGCTAGCGGTACGCAGTATTTT. The chain combines TRBV2 with TRBJ2-3, with 7 bases matching TRBD2. The CDR3 runs to 13 residues. CDR1 SNHLY and CDR2 FYNNEI come from the germline V gene. Complete variable domain (other parts from reference TRBV2 and TRBJ2-3): EPEVTQTPSHQVTQMGQEVILRCVPISNHLYFYWYRQILGQKVEFLVSFYNNEISEKSEIFDDQFSVERPDGSNFTLKIRSTKLEDSAMYFCASGDVASGTQYFGPGTRLTVL.

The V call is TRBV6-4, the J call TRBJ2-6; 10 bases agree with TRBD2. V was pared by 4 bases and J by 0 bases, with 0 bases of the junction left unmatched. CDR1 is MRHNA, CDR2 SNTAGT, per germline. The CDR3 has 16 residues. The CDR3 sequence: CASSASGSSGANVLTF. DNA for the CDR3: TGTGCCAGCAGTGCTAGCGGGAGCTCTGGGGCCAACGTCCTGACTTTC.

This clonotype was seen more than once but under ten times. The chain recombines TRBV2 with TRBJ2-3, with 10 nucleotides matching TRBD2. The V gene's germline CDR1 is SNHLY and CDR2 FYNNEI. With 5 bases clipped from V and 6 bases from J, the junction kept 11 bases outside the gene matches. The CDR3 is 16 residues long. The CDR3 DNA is TGTGCCAGCAGTATAGCGGGAGGTCTGTCGGGCGATACGCAGTATTTT. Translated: CASSIAGGLSGDTQYF.

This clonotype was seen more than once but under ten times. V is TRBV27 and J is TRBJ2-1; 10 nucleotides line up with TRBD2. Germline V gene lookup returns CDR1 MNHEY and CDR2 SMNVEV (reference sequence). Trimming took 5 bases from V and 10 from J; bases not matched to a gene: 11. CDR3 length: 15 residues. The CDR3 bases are TGTGCCAGCAGTCCATATCTAGCGGGAGTGGGGGAGCAGTTCTTC. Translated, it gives CASSPYLAGVGEQFF.

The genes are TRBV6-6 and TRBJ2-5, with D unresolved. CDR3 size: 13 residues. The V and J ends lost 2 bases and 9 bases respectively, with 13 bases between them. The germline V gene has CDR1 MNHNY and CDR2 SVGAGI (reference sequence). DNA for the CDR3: TGTGCCAGCAGTTACCTTTCGGCAGTGCCCCAGTACTTC. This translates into CASSYLSAVPQYF.

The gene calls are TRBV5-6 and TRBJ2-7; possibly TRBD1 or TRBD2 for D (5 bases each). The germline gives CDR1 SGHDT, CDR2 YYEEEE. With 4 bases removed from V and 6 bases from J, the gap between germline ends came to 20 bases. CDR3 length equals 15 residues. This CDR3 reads CASSLVGTRRVEQYF. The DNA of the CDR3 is TGTGCCAGCAGCCTGGTGGGGACCCGGCGCGTCGAGCAGTACTTC.

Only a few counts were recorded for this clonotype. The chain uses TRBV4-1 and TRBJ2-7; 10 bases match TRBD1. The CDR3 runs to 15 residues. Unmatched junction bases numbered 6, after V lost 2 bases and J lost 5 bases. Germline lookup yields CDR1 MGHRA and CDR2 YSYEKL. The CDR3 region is CASSQNPGQGNEQYF. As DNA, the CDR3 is TGCGCCAGCAGCCAAAATCCGGGACAGGGGAACGAGCAGTACTTC.

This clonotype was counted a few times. The chain's CDR3 is CASNQEANQPQHF. The DNA for the CDR3 is TGTGCCAGCAACCAGGAGGCCAATCAGCCCCAGCATTTT. This chain connects TRBV7-9 to TRBJ1-5, with D hard to call. The CDR3 runs 13 residues. Looked up from germline, CDR1 is SEHNR and CDR2 is FQNEAQ (reference sequence). The V end lost 7 bases, the J end lost 3 bases, and 10 bases lay between the germline ends. Drawing the rest from reference TRBV7-9 and TRBJ1-5, the complete variable domain is DTGVSQNPRHKITKRGQNVTFRCDPISEHNRLYWYRQTLGQGPEFLTYFQNEAQLEKSRLLSDRFSAERPKGSFSTLEIQRTEQGDSAMYLCASNQEANQPQHFGDGTRLSIL.

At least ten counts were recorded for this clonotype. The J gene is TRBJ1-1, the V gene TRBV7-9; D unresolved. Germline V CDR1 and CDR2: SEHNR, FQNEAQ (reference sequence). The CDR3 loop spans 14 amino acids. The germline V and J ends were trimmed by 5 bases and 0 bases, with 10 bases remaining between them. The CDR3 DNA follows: TGTGCCAGCAGCCCCTTTGAGGTGAACACTGAAGCTTTCTTT. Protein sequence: CASSPFEVNTEAFF. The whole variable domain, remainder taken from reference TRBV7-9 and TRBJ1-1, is DTGVSQNPRHKITKRGQNVTFRCDPISEHNRLYWYRQTLGQGPEFLTYFQNEAQLEKSRLLSDRFSAERPKGSFSTLEIQRTEQGDSAMYLCASSPFEVNTEAFFGQGTRLTVV.

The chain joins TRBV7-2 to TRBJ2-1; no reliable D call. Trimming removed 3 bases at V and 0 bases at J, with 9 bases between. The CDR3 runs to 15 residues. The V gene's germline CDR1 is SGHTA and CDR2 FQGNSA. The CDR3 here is CASSFTQISYNEQFF. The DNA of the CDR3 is TGTGCCAGCAGCTTTACCCAGATCTCCTACAATGAGCAGTTCTTC.

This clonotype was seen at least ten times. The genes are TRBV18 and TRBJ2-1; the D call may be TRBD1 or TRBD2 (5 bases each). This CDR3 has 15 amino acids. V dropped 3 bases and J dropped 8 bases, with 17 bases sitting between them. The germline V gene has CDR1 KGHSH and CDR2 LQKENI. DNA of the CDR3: TGTGCCAGCTCACCCCAGGGTTTGGGAGACTATGAGCAGTTCTTC. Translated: CASSPQGLGDYEQFF. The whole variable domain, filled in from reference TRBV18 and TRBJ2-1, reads NAGVMQNPRHLVRRRGQEARLRCSPMKGHSHVYWYRQLPEEGLKFMVYLQKENIIDESGMPKERFSAEFPKEGPSILRIQQVVRGDSAAYFCASSPQGLGDYEQFFGPGTRLTVL.

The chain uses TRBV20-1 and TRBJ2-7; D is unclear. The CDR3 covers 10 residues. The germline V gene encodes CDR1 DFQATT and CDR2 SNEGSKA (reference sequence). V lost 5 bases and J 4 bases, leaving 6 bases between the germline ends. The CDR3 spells CSALDYEQYF. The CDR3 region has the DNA TGCAGTGCTTTAGATTACGAGCAGTACTTC.

The CDR3 DNA reads TGTGCCAGCAGCCGCCTGGGGGGGCTTGGGGCGAGGAATGAGCAGTTCTTC. Amino acid sequence: CASSRLGGLGARNEQFF. The chain uses TRBV7-3 and TRBJ2-1; tentatively, D is TRBD2 (7 bases). With 5 bases removed from V and 7 bases from J, the gap between germline ends came to 24 bases. Germline loops: CDR1 SGHTA, CDR2 FQGTGA. CDR3 length: 17 residues.